The clone carrying this TCR beta chain has only one observation. The PCR was carried out with 60 Vbeta primers and 13 Jbeta primers. Sequencing used immunoSEQ multiplex PCR; TCRdb keeps in-frame clones, though not all of them. This table holds 100,000 to 150,000 clones, approximately 80% found once. The sample belongs to a study of cytomegalovirus exposure and HLA in healthy donors. V shed 3 bases and J shed 3 bases, with 8 bases lying between them. Germline-derived CDR1 and CDR2 are LNHDA and SQIVND (reference sequence). The CDR3 contains 14 residues. The chain joins TRBV19 to TRBJ1-4, with a weak D call TRBD1 (5 bases). Input material: PBMCs. This clonotype was sampled from a woman in her forties in good health and CMV-seronegative. For the CDR3, the DNA is TGTGCCAGTAGTATTCAGGGATCTAATGAAAAACTGTTTTTT. Protein: CASSIQGSNEKLFF.